This paragraph reports one T cell receptor beta chain. Its cognate antigen is unknown. The data are from a study of cytomegalovirus exposure and HLA in healthy donors. Study-wide results and caveats: Rarity marked most TCR sequences, yet some public TCRs occurred in many donors. The study recorded 150 to 200 TCR beta chains that were cytomegalovirus-associated. Three CMV-associated chains proved CMV antigen-specific in vitro.

Donors were drawn from the approximately 130-subject validation cohort, separate from the 666-subject first cohort. TCRdb's copy holds only in-frame clones and misses some; the assay was immunoSEQ multiplex PCR. This repertoire shows about 150,000 clones, approximately 86% found once; its top ten account for approximately 2%. The sequence was collected from a human donor in good health. Sequenced sample: PBMCs.

The CDR3 DNA follows: TGTGCCAGTACCCTCTCCGCCGGCTCCTACAATGAGCAGTTCTTC. It yields the protein CASTLSAGSYNEQFF. The chain couples TRBV19 to TRBJ2-1; no clear D. Per germline, CDR1 LNHDA and CDR2 SQIVND (reference sequence). The germline V and J ends were trimmed by 7 bases and 0 bases, with 13 bases remaining between them. The CDR3 extends over 15 amino acids.